This T cell receptor beta chain came from a study of T-cell memory formation after mild COVID-19. The study's findings and limits: Detection of some responders pre-infection suggested pre-existing cross-reactive memory T cells participated. Balance between CD4 and CD8 was seen in clones contracting day 15 to 85, and a CD4+ lean was seen in later expanders.

Concerning this clonotype itself: Its antigen remains unidentified.

TCRdb recomputed calls from the 5' RACE reads with MiXCR, one row per CDR3 protein. The sample includes about 260,000 distinct CDR3 sequences, around 8% of them seen just once. The TCR was taken from a man between 18 and 29 years old who had mild COVID-19 (a few samples of this study predate the infection). Cell type and time point are not known. The sequenced sample was PBMCs or a T cell subset sorted from them (not recorded which).

The CDR3 sequence is CASSYRNTQYF. CDR3 DNA: TGTGCCAGCAGTTACAGGAATACGCAGTATTTT. V usage is TRBV12-3 or TRBV12-4 and J usage is TRBJ2-3; maybe TRBD1 (5 bases). V shed 4 bases and J shed 7 bases, with 6 bases lying between them. CDR3 length equals 11 residues.